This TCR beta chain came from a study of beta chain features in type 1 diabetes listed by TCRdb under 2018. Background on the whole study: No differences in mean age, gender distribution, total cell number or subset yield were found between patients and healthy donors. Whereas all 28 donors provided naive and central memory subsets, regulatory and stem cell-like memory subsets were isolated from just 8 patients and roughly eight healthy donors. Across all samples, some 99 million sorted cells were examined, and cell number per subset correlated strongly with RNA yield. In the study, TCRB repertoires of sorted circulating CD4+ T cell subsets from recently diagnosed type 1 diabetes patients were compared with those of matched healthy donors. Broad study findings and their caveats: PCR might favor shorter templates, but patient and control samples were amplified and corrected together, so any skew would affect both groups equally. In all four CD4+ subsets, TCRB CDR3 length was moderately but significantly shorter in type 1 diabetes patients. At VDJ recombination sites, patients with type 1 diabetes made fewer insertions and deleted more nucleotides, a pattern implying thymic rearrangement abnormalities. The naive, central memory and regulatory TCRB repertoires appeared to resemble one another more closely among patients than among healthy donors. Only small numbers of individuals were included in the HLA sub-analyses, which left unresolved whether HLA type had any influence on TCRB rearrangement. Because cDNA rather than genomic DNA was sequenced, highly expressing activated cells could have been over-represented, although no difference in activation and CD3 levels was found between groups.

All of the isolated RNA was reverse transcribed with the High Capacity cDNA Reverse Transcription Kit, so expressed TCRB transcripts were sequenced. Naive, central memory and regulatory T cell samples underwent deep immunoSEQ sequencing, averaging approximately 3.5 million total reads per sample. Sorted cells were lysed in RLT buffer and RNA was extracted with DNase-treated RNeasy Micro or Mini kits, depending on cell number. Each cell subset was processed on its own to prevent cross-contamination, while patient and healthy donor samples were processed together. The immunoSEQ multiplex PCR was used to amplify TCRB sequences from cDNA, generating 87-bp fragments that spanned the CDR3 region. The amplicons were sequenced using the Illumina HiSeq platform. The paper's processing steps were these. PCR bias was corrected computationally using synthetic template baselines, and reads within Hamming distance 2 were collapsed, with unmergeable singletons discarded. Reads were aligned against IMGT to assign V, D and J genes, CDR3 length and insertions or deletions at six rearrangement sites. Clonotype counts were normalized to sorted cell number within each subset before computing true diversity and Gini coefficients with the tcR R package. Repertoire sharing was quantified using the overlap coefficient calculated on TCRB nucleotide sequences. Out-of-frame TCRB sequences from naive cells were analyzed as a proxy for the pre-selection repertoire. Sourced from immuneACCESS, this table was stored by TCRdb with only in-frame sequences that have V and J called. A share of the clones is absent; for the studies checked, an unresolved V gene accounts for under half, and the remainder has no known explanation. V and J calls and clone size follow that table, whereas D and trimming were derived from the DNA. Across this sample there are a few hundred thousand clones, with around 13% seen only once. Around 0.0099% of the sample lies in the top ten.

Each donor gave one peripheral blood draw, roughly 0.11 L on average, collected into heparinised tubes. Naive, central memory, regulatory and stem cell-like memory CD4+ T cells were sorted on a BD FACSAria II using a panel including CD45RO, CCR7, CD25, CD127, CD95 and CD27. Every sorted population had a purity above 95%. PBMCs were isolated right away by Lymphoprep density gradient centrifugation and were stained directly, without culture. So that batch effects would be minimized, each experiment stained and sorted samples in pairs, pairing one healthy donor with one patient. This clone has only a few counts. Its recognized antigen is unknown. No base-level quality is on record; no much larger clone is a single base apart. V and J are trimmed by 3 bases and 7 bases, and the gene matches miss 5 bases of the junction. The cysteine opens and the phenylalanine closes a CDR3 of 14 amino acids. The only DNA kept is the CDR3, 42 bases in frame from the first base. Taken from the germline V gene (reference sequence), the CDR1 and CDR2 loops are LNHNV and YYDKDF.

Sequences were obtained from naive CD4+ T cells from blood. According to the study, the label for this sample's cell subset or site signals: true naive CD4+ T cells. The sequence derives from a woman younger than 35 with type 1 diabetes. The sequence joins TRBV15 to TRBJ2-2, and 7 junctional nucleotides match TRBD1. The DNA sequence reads TGTGCCACCAGCAGGGAACAGGGGTTCGGGGAGCTGTTTTTT. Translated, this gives CATSREQGFGELFF. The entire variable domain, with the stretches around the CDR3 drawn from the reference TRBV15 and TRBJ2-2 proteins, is DAMVIQNPRYQVTQFGKPVTLSCSQTLNHNVMYWYQQKSSQAPKLLFHYYDKDFNNEADTPDNFQSRRPNTSFCFLDIRSPGLGDTAMYLCATSREQGFGELFFGEGSRLTVL.